This T cell receptor beta chain was recovered during a study of blood T cell repertoires in COVID-19. Study in general: COVID-19 samples, acute and convalescent, were from the United States, Italy and Spain. Sample material is recorded as cDNA or gDNA derived from T cells, B-cell-depleted T cells, or PBMCs.

In the authors' workflow: Amplification of reference gene primers provided the estimated nucleated cell counts. Clones were sequenced by immunoSEQ multiplex PCR, and TCRdb holds only the in-frame ones, with some missing. D and trimming come from the DNA, and the V and J calls and clone size come from that table. This sample has around 280,000 clones, with around 85% found just once. The specimen was peripheral blood. This TCR came from a woman in her fifties or sixties with active or convalescent COVID-19.

The CDR3 loop reads CASSGVRGRNQPQHF. The CDR3 region has the DNA TGTGCCAGCAGTGGGGTCAGGGGTCGTAATCAGCCCCAGCATTTT. V and J are TRBV2 and TRBJ1-5; D is possibly TRBD1 (6 bases). Trimming left V 4 bases short and J 4 bases short, with 14 bases between. Looked up from germline, CDR1 is SNHLY and CDR2 is FYNNEI. This CDR3 is 15 amino acids long.